This entry features one T cell receptor (beta chain) sequence. CDR1 and CDR2 (germline): MNHEY, SVGAGI. This CDR3 comprises 14 residues. Trimming pared 4 bases from V and 7 bases from J, leaving 11 bases between. The sample is drawn from a study of T cell changes during pregnancy in multiple sclerosis. Assay: immunoSEQ multiplex PCR; the TCRdb copy retains only in-frame clones and omits some. The sample records almost 65,000 clones, roughly 90% being singletons. This TCR was recovered from a female donor with multiple sclerosis, enrolled in a pregnancy study. This sample comprised peripheral blood, obtained in the first trimester of pregnancy. The chain joins TRBV6-5 to TRBJ1-6, with D unresolved. CDR3 residues: CASSWSSLNSPLHF. The CDR3 region has the DNA TGTGCCAGCAGTTGGAGTTCACTAAATTCACCCCTCCACTTT.